The rows below give T cell receptor beta chains drawn from one sample of a study of T cells in Graves' hyperthyroidism and ophthalmopathy. TCRdb redid the calling of the multiplex PCR reads with MiXCR, one entry per CDR3 protein. The sample lists approximately 300,000 distinct CDR3 sequences, roughly 17% occurring once. Sequenced input: blood. These TCRs come from a man younger than 45 with Graves' hyperthyroidism. Both conserved end residues are part of each CDR3. A D gene is named only where the DNA matches it firmly. Clone size is shown for a subset of rows, as once, few, many or a class of expanded clone.

cdr3_length	v_call	d_call	j_call	clone_size	cdr3_aa	cdr3_nt
16	TRBV28	.	TRBJ2-1	many	CASSPLRVYSYNEQFF	TGTGCCAGCAGTCCCCTCCGGGTCTACTCCTACAATGAGCAGTTCTTC
17	TRBV13	TRBD1	TRBJ2-1	many	CASSLGQGDSHYNEQFF	TGTGCCAGCAGCTTAGGCCAGGGGGACAGTCACTACAATGAGCAGTTCTTC
16	TRBV12-3/TRBV12-4	.	TRBJ2-7	many	CASTCPLRRGLHEQYF	TGTGCCAGCACTTGCCCCCTGAGGAGGGGCTTACACGAGCAGTACTTC
14	TRBV7-6	TRBD2	TRBJ2-3	many	CASSYSGRQDTQYF	TGTGCCAGCAGTTACAGCGGGAGACAAGATACGCAGTATTTT
15	TRBV20-1	.	TRBJ2-3	many	CSAQGGSAVTDTQYF	TGCAGTGCTCAGGGGGGGAGTGCGGTCACAGATACGCAGTATTTT
16	TRBV2	TRBD2	TRBJ2-2	few	CASSDLAGAFTGELFF	TGTGCCAGCAGTGACCTAGCGGGAGCTTTCACCGGGGAGCTGTTTTTT
16	TRBV7-6	TRBD1	TRBJ2-7	many	CASSPSGRTGGYEQYF	TGTGCCAGCAGCCCCTCCGGGAGGACAGGGGGCTACGAGCAGTACTTC
14	TRBV4-1	.	TRBJ2-7	few	CASSQAPGPVEQYF	TGCGCCAGCAGCCAAGCCCCGGGGCCAGTCGAGCAGTACTTC
16	TRBV7-8	.	TRBJ2-5	few	CASSPAHSGPQETQYF	TGTGCCAGCAGCCCCGCCCATAGTGGCCCCCAAGAGACCCAGTACTTC
14	TRBV18	.	TRBJ1-1	many	CASSLGRQNTEAFF	TGTGCCAGCTCACTAGGCAGGCAGAACACTGAAGCTTTCTTT
12	TRBV29-1	.	TRBJ2-1	once	CSVERERGEQFF	TGCAGCGTTGAGAGGGAGCGCGGCGAGCAGTTCTTC
12	TRBV20-1	.	TRBJ2-7	many	CSASDGGYEQYF	TGCAGTGCTAGTGATGGGGGCTACGAGCAGTACTTC
15	TRBV6-1	TRBD1	TRBJ1-1	.	CASRRTPGGQTEAFF	TGTGCCAGCAGACGGACTCCAGGGGGCCAAACTGAAGCTTTCTTT
16	TRBV5-1	.	TRBJ2-2	many	CASSLWDFANTGELFF	TGCGCCAGCAGCTTGTGGGATTTCGCGAACACCGGGGAGCTGTTTTTT
15	TRBV19	TRBD2	TRBJ2-1	few	CASSIFAGVGNEQFF	TGTGCCAGTAGTATTTTTGCGGGAGTAGGCAATGAGCAGTTCTTC
14	TRBV6-2/TRBV6-3	TRBD1	TRBJ2-2	once	CASTRQGRTGELFF	TGTGCCAGCACCCGACAGGGGCGAACCGGGGAGCTGTTTTTT
17	TRBV2	.	TRBJ1-4	.	CASSEAPDISTNEKLFF	TGTGCCAGCAGTGAAGCGCCAGACATTTCAACTAATGAAAAACTGTTTTTT
16	TRBV12-5	TRBD1	TRBJ2-1	few	CASGYPDRVTNNEQFF	TGTGCTAGTGGCTATCCCGACAGGGTCACGAACAATGAGCAGTTCTTC
13	TRBV6-2/TRBV6-3	.	TRBJ1-1	many	CASSYGVETEAFF	TGTGCCAGCAGTTACGGGGTCGAGACTGAAGCTTTCTTT
17	TRBV24-1	TRBD2	TRBJ2-1	many	CATSESSGRATWNEQFF	TGTGCCACCAGTGAGAGTAGCGGGAGGGCCACATGGAATGAGCAGTTCTTC
12	TRBV5-4	.	TRBJ1-2	.	CASSPMGGGYTF	TGTGCCAGCAGCCCGATGGGAGGAGGCTACACCTTC
16	TRBV5-1	.	TRBJ2-1	.	CASSLAHRNPNNDQFF	TGCGCCAGCAGCTTGGCCCACCGTAACCCTAACAATGATCAGTTCTTC
14	TRBV11-2	.	TRBJ2-3	few	CASSYGPYTDTQYF	TGTGCCAGCAGCTACGGACCCTACACAGATACGCAGTATTTT
14	TRBV20-1	.	TRBJ2-1	many	CSATDSSSYNEQFF	TGCAGTGCTACGGACTCGAGCTCCTACAATGAGCAGTTCTTC
13	TRBV19	.	TRBJ1-2	.	CASTAQGYYGYTF	TGTGCCAGTACGGCCCAGGGATACTATGGCTACACCTTC
17	TRBV12-5	TRBD1	TRBJ1-1	.	CASGLAPGTGGDTEAFF	TGTGCTAGTGGTTTGGCCCCCGGGACAGGGGGGGACACTGAAGCTTTCTTT
15	TRBV11-3	.	TRBJ1-2	.	CASSFNVDSNYGCTF	TGTGCCAGCAGCTTTAACGTCGACAGCAACTATGGCTGCACTTTC
14	TRBV19	.	TRBJ1-5	.	CASSTRGVRQPQHF	TGTGCCAGTAGTACCAGGGGAGTACGTCAGCCCCAGCATTTT
15	TRBV2	.	TRBJ1-1	many	CASSVLPGGDTEAFF	TGTGCCAGCAGTGTTCTCCCTGGCGGGGACACTGAAGCTTTCTTT
13	TRBV2	.	TRBJ2-7	many	CASTEERGAEQYF	TGTGCCAGCACCGAGGAGAGAGGGGCCGAGCAGTACTTC
15	TRBV7-9	TRBD1	TRBJ2-3	few	CASSPGGTGSDTQYF	TGTGCCAGCAGTCCTGGCGGGACAGGGTCAGATACGCAGTATTTT
17	TRBV5-1	TRBD1	TRBJ2-2	.	CASSPGTGAFTTGELFF	TGCGCCAGCAGCCCCGGGACAGGGGCTTTTACTACCGGGGAGCTGTTTTTT
16	TRBV5-1	TRBD2	TRBJ2-3	many	CASSLDSGRASDTQYF	TGCGCCAGCAGCCTGGACAGCGGGAGGGCCTCAGATACGCAGTATTTT
17	TRBV9	.	TRBJ2-3	.	CASSVEPPTLAGDTQYF	TGTGCCAGCAGCGTAGAGCCCCCCACCCTAGCAGGGGATACGCAGTATTTT
13	TRBV29-1	.	TRBJ2-5	many	CSVRRGRGETQYF	TGCAGCGTTAGGCGAGGCCGGGGAGAGACCCAGTACTTC
13	TRBV5-1	.	TRBJ1-1	many	CASSWTTGTEAFF	TGCGCCAGCAGCTGGACTACAGGTACTGAAGCTTTCTTT
16	TRBV6-2/TRBV6-3	TRBD1	TRBJ2-5	.	CASSYRDRGRRETQYF	TGTGCCAGCAGTTACCGGGACAGGGGGCGCAGGGAGACCCAGTACTTC
14	TRBV5-8	.	TRBJ1-6	.	CASSLEHGTSPLHF	TGTGCCAGCAGCTTGGAGCACGGGACTTCACCCCTCCACTTT
14	TRBV27	.	TRBJ2-7	many	CASSFLAGSDEQYF	TGTGCCAGCAGTTTCTTGGCAGGGAGCGACGAGCAGTACTTC
14	TRBV28	.	TRBJ1-2	many	CASSFRAAHYGYTF	TGTGCCAGCAGTTTTCGGGCAGCCCACTATGGCTACACCTTC
16	TRBV24-1	TRBD2	TRBJ2-1	few	CATSDTIAGRVDEQFF	TGTGCCACCAGTGATACCATAGCGGGAAGAGTTGATGAGCAGTTCTTC
12	TRBV30	.	TRBJ2-7	.	CAWEEASYEQYF	TGTGCCTGGGAAGAAGCCTCCTACGAGCAGTACTTC
13	TRBV11-2	.	TRBJ2-1	few	CASRPSNYNEQFF	TGTGCCAGTCGTCCATCCAATTACAATGAGCAGTTCTTC
15	TRBV12-3/TRBV12-4	.	TRBJ2-3	many	CASSLAPGRTDTQYF	TGTGCCAGCAGTTTAGCACCGGGACGCACAGATACGCAGTATTTT